Following are 25 T cell receptor beta chains from one sample sequenced in a study of memory CD4+ T cells and cytomegalovirus serostatus. TCRdb's copy holds only in-frame clones and misses some; the assay was immunoSEQ multiplex PCR. This sample carries about 50,000 clones, under 80% of them seen once, and the ten largest clones take roughly 0.6%. Single viable CD3+CD4+CD8-CD45RO+ cells were sorted as the memory CD4+ T cells. Material: memory CD4+ T cells from blood. The source of these receptors is an adult in good health and CMV-seronegative.

A few counts support this clone. The chain carries TRBV5-1 and TRBJ1-1; D remains unclear. The V gene lost 4 bases and the J gene lost 5 bases, with 12 bases spanning the gap. Germline V gene sequence: CDR1 SGHRS, CDR2 YFSETQ. The CDR3 has 13 amino acids. The CDR3 DNA reads TGCGCCAGCAGCCAGGAGATCAGAACTGAAGCTTTCTTT. Protein: CASSQEIRTEAFF.

This clone was recorded once. The sample has other DNA sequences that encode this CDR3 too. The CDR3 sequence is CASSIPDSPLHF. The CDR3 coding sequence is TGTGCCAGTAGTATTCCGGACTCACCCCTCCACTTT. This chain uses TRBV19 with TRBJ1-6; unclear D gene. Germline loops: CDR1 LNHDA, CDR2 SQIVND (reference sequence). CDR3 length: 12 amino acids. Deletions cut 3 bases from V and 10 bases from J, with 7 bases between. The complete variable domain, with remaining parts taken from reference TRBV19 and TRBJ1-6, reads DGGITQSPKYLFRKEGQNVTLSCEQNLNHDAMYWYRQDPGQGLRLIYYSQIVNDFQKGDIAEGYSVSREKKESFPLTVTSAQKNPTAFYLCASSIPDSPLHFGNGTRLTVT.

This clone was seen a single time. Here the CDR3 reads CTSSLGLLVNTEAFF. In nucleotides, the CDR3 is TGCACCAGCAGCCTGGGACTGTTAGTGAACACTGAAGCTTTCTTT. The chain combines TRBV1 with TRBJ1-1. TRBV1 corresponds to a pseudogene. This CDR3 spans 15 amino acids.

This clone came up once. The chain carries TRBV18 and TRBJ2-2, with D tentatively TRBD2 (5 bases). The length of the CDR3 is 14 residues. Germline loops: CDR1 KGHSH, CDR2 LQKENI. Trimming removed 4 bases at V and 7 bases at J, with 13 bases between. CDR3 coding DNA: TGTGCCAGCTCACAGGACTCTCTGGTCGGGGAGCTGTTTTTT. It codes for CASSQDSLVGELFF.

The CDR3 bases are TGTGCCAGCAGCTCTTACGGGGGGTACGAGCAGTACTTC. It encodes CASSSYGGYEQYF. This chain uses TRBV7-2 with TRBJ2-7; TRBD2 aligns across 7 bases. Trimming cost V 4 bases and J 4 bases; bases outside gene matches: 4. The CDR3 sequence is 13 residues long. Germline V lookup: CDR1 SGHTA, CDR2 FQGNSA.

J is TRBJ1-2 and V is TRBV6-1; no definite D call. The CDR3 totals 15 residues. Per germline, CDR1 MNHNS and CDR2 SASEGT. V lost 1 base to trimming and J lost 4 bases, with 13 bases between them. The CDR3 region is CASSEDRQALYGYTF. The CDR3 DNA reads TGTGCCAGCAGTGAAGATAGGCAGGCGCTCTATGGCTACACCTTC.

This rearrangement joins TRBV25-1 to TRBJ2-7, with TRBD1 matching over 8 bases. The V segment lost 4 bases and the J segment 6 bases; nucleotides outside the gene matches: 11. The germline CDR1 and CDR2 sequences are MGHDK and SYGVNS. This CDR3 contains 15 residues. The CDR3: CASSAQDRGRGEQYF. CDR3 nucleotide sequence: TGTGCCAGCAGTGCGCAAGACAGGGGCAGGGGCGAGCAGTACTTC.

CDR3 sequence (DNA): TGCGCCAGCAGCCAAGAGAGCAGGAATGAAAAACTGTTTTTT. This codes for CASSQESRNEKLFF. The rearrangement joins TRBV4-1 to TRBJ1-4; D not resolved. This CDR3 has 14 amino acids. CDR1 MGHRA and CDR2 YSYEKL come from the germline V gene. The germline V and J ends were trimmed by 0 bases and 5 bases, with 7 bases remaining between them.

This sequence joins TRBV2 and TRBJ2-7, with a tentative D call TRBD1 (6 bases). The CDR3 is 14 amino acids. Per germline, CDR1 SNHLY and CDR2 FYNNEI. V gave up 6 bases and J gave up 6 bases, with 18 bases separating them. The CDR3: CASSPVTGRGEQYF. The CDR3 DNA reads TGTGCCAGCAGCCCAGTTACAGGGCGCGGCGAGCAGTACTTC.

The chain has TRBV10-3 and TRBJ2-7; a weak D match, TRBD1 (6 bases). The CDR3 covers 12 residues. Germline V gene sequence: CDR1 ENHRY, CDR2 SYGVKD. Deletions cut 8 bases from V and 3 bases from J, with 11 bases between. For the CDR3, the DNA is TGTGCCATCGGGGACACCGACTACGAGCAGTACTTC. It translates to CAIGDTDYEQYF.

This sequence joins TRBV28 and TRBJ1-6; no clear D. The V end was cut by 2 bases, the J end by 7 bases, with 18 bases between. The CDR3 has 17 amino acids. CDR1 is MDHEN and CDR2 is SYDVKM in the germline V gene. In nucleotides, the CDR3 is TGTGCCAGCAGTTTACGTAACTCCGGGAGAGCCAATTCACCCCTCCACTTT. Encoded protein: CASSLRNSGRANSPLHF.

The genes are TRBV28 and TRBJ2-1; D gene unclear. CDR1 and CDR2 from the germline V gene are MDHEN and SYDVKM. This CDR3 contains 14 residues. V gave up 3 bases and J gave up 4 bases, with 10 bases separating them. In nucleotides, the CDR3 is TGTGCCAGCAGTTTTTCCCAGTGGTACAATGAGCAGTTCTTC. Translation gives CASSFSQWYNEQFF.

This clone was counted once. The chain links TRBV10-3 to TRBJ2-7, with D hard to call. The germline V and J ends were trimmed by 5 bases and 0 bases, with 14 bases remaining between them. In germline, CDR1 is ENHRY, CDR2 SYGVKD. This CDR3 region has 15 residues. CDR3 coding DNA: TGTGCCATCAGTTTACAGCCCCCAAGCTCCTACGAGCAGTACTTC. It codes for CAISLQPPSSYEQYF.

This chain uses TRBV5-4 with TRBJ2-7; tentatively, D is TRBD2 (7 bases). V lost 2 bases and J 1 base, leaving 10 bases between the germline ends. This CDR3 comprises 14 residues. Germline V gene data show CDR1 as SGHNT and CDR2 as YYREEE (reference sequence). For the CDR3, the DNA is TGTGCCAGCAGCTTCAAGGGGGGGTCCTACGAGCAGTACTTC. It is translated as CASSFKGGSYEQYF.

This clone was recorded once. The chain is built from TRBV6-5 and TRBJ1-2, with D perhaps matching TRBD1 (5 bases). Germline values: CDR1 MNHEY, CDR2 SVGAGI. The CDR3 spans 15 residues. V was shortened by 0 bases and J by 4 bases, with 12 bases between the two germline ends. Written as DNA, the CDR3 is TGTGCCAGCAGTTACTCGGGTGCAGGGCTCTATGGCTACACCTTC. Protein: CASSYSGAGLYGYTF.

V usage is TRBV30 and J usage is TRBJ1-1; tentative D call: TRBD1 (5 bases). CDR1 is GTSNPN and CDR2 is SVGIG in the germline V gene (reference sequence). The CDR3 has 17 residues. Trimming removed 3 bases from V and 3 bases from J, with 23 bases in between. Here the CDR3 DNA reads TGTGCCTGGAGAACTGCCTTTGTCGGGGGACTTTACACTGAAGCTTTCTTT. Translating it yields CAWRTAFVGGLYTEAFF.

The chain carries TRBV11-2 and TRBJ1-6; maybe TRBD1 (5 bases). The CDR3 is 15 amino acids. Trimming pared 2 bases from V and 7 bases from J, leaving 12 bases between. The germline CDR1 and CDR2 sequences are SGHAT and FQNNGV. In DNA form, the CDR3 reads TGTGCCAGCAGCTTAATATCAGGGAGCAATTCACCCCTCCACTTT. It yields the protein CASSLISGSNSPLHF.

CDR3 sequence: CASFWTSGDNEQFF. DNA of the CDR3: TGTGCCAGCTTCTGGACTAGCGGGGACAATGAGCAGTTCTTC. The rearrangement links TRBV2 to TRBJ2-1; the match to TRBD2 covers 12 bases. Trimming cost V 8 bases and J 5 bases; bases outside gene matches: 4. This CDR3 has 14 residues. The V gene's germline CDR1 is SNHLY and CDR2 FYNNEI.

The chain has TRBV7-9 and TRBJ2-1; 14 positions match TRBD2. The CDR3 runs to 13 residues. V dropped 6 bases and J dropped 14; count of bases not matched to a gene: 6. The germline CDR1 and CDR2 sequences are SEHNR and FQNEAQ (reference sequence). The CDR3 spells CASRGLAGGGKFF. The CDR3, as DNA: TGTGCCAGCAGAGGACTAGCGGGGGGCGGAAAGTTCTTC.

The chain employs TRBV2 and TRBJ2-2, with 14 bases identical to TRBD2. Losses at the gene ends were 5 bases for V and 7 bases for J; bases not matched to a gene: 9. Germline CDR1 and CDR2: SNHLY and FYNNEI. The CDR3 runs 17 residues. This chain's CDR3 is CASSPGLAGAMDGELFF. The CDR3 nucleotides are TGTGCCAGCAGTCCGGGACTAGCGGGGGCCATGGACGGGGAGCTGTTTTTT.

This sequence joins TRBV5-8 and TRBJ1-3; the D is unclear. There are 15 residues in the CDR3. Trimming left V 2 bases short and J 0 bases short, with 9 bases between. Germline V gene data show CDR1 as SGHTS and CDR2 as YDEGEE. The CDR3 coding sequence is TGTGCCAGCAGCTTAAGGGAGAACTCTGGAAACACCATATATTTT. Translated: CASSLRENSGNTIYF.

This clone was seen a single time. The chain carries TRBV5-1 and TRBJ2-3; no reliable D call. The CDR3 runs to 15 residues. Germline-derived CDR1 and CDR2 are SGHRS and YFSETQ. Trimming removed 0 bases from V and 0 bases from J, with 8 bases in between. CDR3 sequence reads: CASSLDGTSTDTQYF. CDR3 DNA: TGCGCCAGCAGCTTGGACGGTACTAGCACAGATACGCAGTATTTT.

Details on this clone: This sample includes further DNA sequences coding for the same CDR3. V gene TRBV6-1 combines with J gene TRBJ2-7; the D gene is possibly TRBD1 (6 bases). V was cut by 6 bases and J by 3 bases, with 9 bases left in between. Looked up from germline, CDR1 is MNHNS and CDR2 is SASEGT. The CDR3 length is 12 residues. For the CDR3, the DNA is TGTGCCAGCAGGGACAGAAACTACGAGCAGTACTTC. It yields the protein CASRDRNYEQYF.

The V call is TRBV5-4, the J call TRBJ2-5; TRBD2 matches at 9 bases. J was trimmed by 5 bases and V by 2 bases; bases with no gene match: 7. The CDR3 has 15 amino acids. Germline CDR1 and CDR2: SGHNT and YYREEE (reference sequence). This chain's CDR3 is CASSFDGRGGETQYF. The DNA of the CDR3 is TGTGCCAGCAGCTTTGATGGGCGGGGGGGCGAGACCCAGTACTTC. The full variable domain, with the rest looked up from reference TRBV5-4 and TRBJ2-5, is ETGVTQSPTHLIKTRGQQVTLRCSSQSGHNTVSWYQQALGQGPQFIFQYYREEENGRGNFPPRFSGLQFPNYSSELNVNALELDDSALYLCASSFDGRGGETQYFGPGTRLLVL.

J is TRBJ2-4 and V is TRBV9, with D perhaps being TRBD1 or TRBD2 (5 bases each). V lost 0 bases and J lost 0, with 13 bases in between. CDR3 length: 17 amino acids. Germline CDR1 SGDLS, CDR2 YYNGEE. The CDR3 loop is CASSVDPAGTAKNIQYF. CDR3 DNA sequence: TGTGCCAGCAGCGTAGATCCCGCCGGGACAGCCAAAAACATTCAGTACTTC.